The 5 T cell receptor beta chains below all came from one sample that was sequenced in a study of shared clonotypes between healthy human individuals. Some clones are missing from TCRdb's copy, which holds only in-frame ones; the method was immunoSEQ multiplex PCR. The sample lists more than 400,000 clones, 90% to 97% occurring once. The source material was naive CD4+ T cells sorted from blood. Subset described: CD45RA+ positively selected. The receptors here all came from a woman aged 25 to 39 in good health.

This rearrangement joins TRBV7-8 to TRBJ2-1; 7 bases agree with TRBD2. This CDR3 contains 14 residues. Germline assignment: CDR1 SGHVS and CDR2 FQNEAQ. J lost 7 bases, V lost 1 base, and 4 bases had no gene match. Here the CDR3 reads CASSLGGSNNEQFF. The DNA for the CDR3 is TGTGCCAGCAGCTTAGGCGGGAGTAATAATGAGCAGTTCTTC. Variable domain in full (rest from reference TRBV7-8 and TRBJ2-1): GAGVSQSPRYKVAKRGQDVALRCDPISGHVSLFWYQQALGQGPEFLTYFQNEAQLDKSGLPSDRFFAERPEGSVSTLKIQRTQQEDSAVYLCASSLGGSNNEQFFGPGTRLTVL.

The rearrangement uses TRBV7-9 and TRBJ1-3; 7 bases agree with TRBD1. The V segment lost 1 base and the J segment 1 base; nucleotides outside the gene matches: 4. Looked up from germline, CDR1 is SEHNR and CDR2 is FQNEAQ (reference sequence). There are 16 residues in the CDR3. CDR3 nucleotides: TGTGCCAGCAGCTTAGAGGGACAGTTATCTGGAAACACCATATATTTT. Its translation is CASSLEGQLSGNTIYF.

This chain uses TRBV6-6 with TRBJ2-1; possible D gene TRBD2, 5 bases. Germline-derived CDR1 and CDR2 are MNHNY and SVGAGI (reference sequence). The V end was cut by 2 bases, the J end by 5 bases, with 10 bases between. CDR3 length: 14 residues. This CDR3 reads CASSYEHGNNEQFF. DNA of the CDR3: TGTGCCAGCAGTTACGAACACGGGAACAATGAGCAGTTCTTC.

V gene TRBV7-9 combines with J gene TRBJ2-1, with 8 bases that match TRBD2. The ends lost 0 bases at V and 5 bases at J; junction bases unmatched: 6. Germline V gene lookup returns CDR1 SEHNR and CDR2 FQNEAQ (reference sequence). The CDR3 has 16 amino acids. The CDR3 loop reads CASSLAVSGTHNEQFF. CDR3 sequence (DNA): TGTGCCAGCAGCTTAGCCGTTAGCGGGACCCACAATGAGCAGTTCTTC.

The J gene is TRBJ1-5, the V gene TRBV7-8; D unresolved. Germline values: CDR1 SGHVS, CDR2 FQNEAQ. V was cut by 5 bases and J by 1 base, with 6 bases left in between. The CDR3 is 13 residues long. The DNA of the CDR3 is TGTGCCAGCAGCGCCGACAGCAATCAGCCCCAGCATTTT. It encodes CASSADSNQPQHF.